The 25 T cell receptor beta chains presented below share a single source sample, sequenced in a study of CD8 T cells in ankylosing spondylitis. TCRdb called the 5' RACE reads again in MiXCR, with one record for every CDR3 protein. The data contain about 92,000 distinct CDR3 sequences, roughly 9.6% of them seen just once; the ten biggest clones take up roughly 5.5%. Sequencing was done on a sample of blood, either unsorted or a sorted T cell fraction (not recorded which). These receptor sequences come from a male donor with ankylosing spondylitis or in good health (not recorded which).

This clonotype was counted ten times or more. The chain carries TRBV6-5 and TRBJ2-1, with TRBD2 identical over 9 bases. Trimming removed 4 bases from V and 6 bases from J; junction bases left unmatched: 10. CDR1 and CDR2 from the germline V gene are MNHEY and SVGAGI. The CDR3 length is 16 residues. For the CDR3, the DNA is TGTGCCAGCAGTTCCCTGGGACTAGCCCTTGTCAATGAGCAGTTCTTC. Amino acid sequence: CASSSLGLALVNEQFF.

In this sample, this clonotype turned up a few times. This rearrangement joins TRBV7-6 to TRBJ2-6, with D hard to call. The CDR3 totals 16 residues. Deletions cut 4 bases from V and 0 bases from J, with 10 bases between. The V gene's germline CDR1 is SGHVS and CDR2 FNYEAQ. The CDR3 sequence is CASSSTSLSGANVLTF. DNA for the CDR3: TGTGCCAGCAGCTCAACTTCCCTCTCTGGGGCCAACGTCCTGACTTTC.

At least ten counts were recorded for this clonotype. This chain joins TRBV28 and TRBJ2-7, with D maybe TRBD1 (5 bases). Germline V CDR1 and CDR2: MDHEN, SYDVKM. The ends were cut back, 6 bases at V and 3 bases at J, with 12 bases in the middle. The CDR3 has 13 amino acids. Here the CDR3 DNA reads TGTGCCAGCAGCTTGACAGTTAACTACGAGCAGTACTTC. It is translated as CASSLTVNYEQYF.

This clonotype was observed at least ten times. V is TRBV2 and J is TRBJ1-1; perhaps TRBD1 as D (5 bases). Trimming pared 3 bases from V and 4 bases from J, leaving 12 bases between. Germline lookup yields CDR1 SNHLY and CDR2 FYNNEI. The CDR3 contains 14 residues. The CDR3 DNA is TGTGCCAGCAGTGATCAGGGTTTGGGCACTGAAGCTTTCTTT. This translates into CASSDQGLGTEAFF.

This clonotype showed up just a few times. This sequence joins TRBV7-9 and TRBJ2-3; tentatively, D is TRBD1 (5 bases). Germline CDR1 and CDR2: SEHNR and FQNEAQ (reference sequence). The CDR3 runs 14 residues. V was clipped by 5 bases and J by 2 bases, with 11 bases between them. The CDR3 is CASSQDKTTDTQYF. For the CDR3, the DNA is TGTGCCAGCAGCCAGGACAAAACCACAGATACGCAGTATTTT.

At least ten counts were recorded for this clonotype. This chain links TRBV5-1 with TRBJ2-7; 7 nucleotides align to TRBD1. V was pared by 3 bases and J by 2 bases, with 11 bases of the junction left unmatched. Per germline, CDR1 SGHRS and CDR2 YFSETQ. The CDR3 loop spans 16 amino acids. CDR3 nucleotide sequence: TGCGCCAGCAGCTCCGCACTACAGGGGACGGCCTACGAGCAGTACTTC. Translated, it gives CASSSALQGTAYEQYF.

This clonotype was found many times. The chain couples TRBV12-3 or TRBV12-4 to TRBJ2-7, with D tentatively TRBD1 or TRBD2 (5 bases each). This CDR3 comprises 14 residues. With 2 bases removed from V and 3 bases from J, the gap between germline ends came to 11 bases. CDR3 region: CASSLQGSVYEQYF. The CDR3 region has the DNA TGTGCCAGCAGTTTACAGGGTAGCGTCTACGAGCAGTACTTC.

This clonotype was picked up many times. The CDR3 spells CASSRDRNYGYTF. The CDR3 nucleotides read TGCGCCAGCAGCCGGGACAGGAACTATGGCTACACCTTC. This chain links TRBV5-1 with TRBJ1-2, with 8 bases lining up with TRBD1. The ends lost 4 bases at V and 2 bases at J; junction bases unmatched: 1. In germline, CDR1 is SGHRS, CDR2 YFSETQ. This CDR3 comprises 13 residues.

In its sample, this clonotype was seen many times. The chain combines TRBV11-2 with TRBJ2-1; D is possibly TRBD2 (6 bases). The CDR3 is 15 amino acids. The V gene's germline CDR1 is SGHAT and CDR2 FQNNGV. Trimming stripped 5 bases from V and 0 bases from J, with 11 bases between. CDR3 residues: CASSRSGFSYNEQFF. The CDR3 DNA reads TGTGCCAGCAGCCGTAGCGGATTCTCCTACAATGAGCAGTTCTTC. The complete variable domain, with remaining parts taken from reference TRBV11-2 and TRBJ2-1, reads EAGVAQSPRYKIIEKRQSVAFWCNPISGHATLYWYQQILGQGPKLLIQFQNNGVVDDSQLPKDRFSAERLKGVDSTLKIQPAKLEDSAVYLCASSRSGFSYNEQFFGPGTRLTVL.

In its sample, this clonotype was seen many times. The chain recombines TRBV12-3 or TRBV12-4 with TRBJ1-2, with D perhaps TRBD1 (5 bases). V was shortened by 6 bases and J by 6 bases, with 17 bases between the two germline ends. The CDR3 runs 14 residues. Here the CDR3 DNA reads TGTGCCAGCAGAAGAGGGGCAGACCGGCATGGCTACACCTTC. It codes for CASRRGADRHGYTF.

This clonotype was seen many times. The CDR3 DNA sequence: TGTGCCAGCAGTCGACCAGGGTATCAATCCTACAATGAGCAGTTCTTC. Amino acid sequence: CASSRPGYQSYNEQFF. The chain recombines TRBV6-5 with TRBJ2-1; D might be TRBD1 (5 bases). The germline V gene encodes CDR1 MNHEY and CDR2 SVGAGI. Trimming stripped 5 bases from V and 1 base from J, with 15 bases between. This CDR3 region has 16 residues.

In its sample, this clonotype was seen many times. The CDR3 sequence is CSAKGRGGSGNTIYF. The CDR3 DNA reads as TGCAGTGCTAAGGGCCGGGGGGGCTCTGGAAACACCATATATTTT. V gene TRBV20-1 combines with J gene TRBJ1-3; D is perhaps TRBD1 (5 bases). V gave up 4 bases and J gave up 0 bases, with 13 bases separating them. The CDR3 consists of 15 residues. Looked up from germline, CDR1 is DFQATT and CDR2 is SNEGSKA (reference sequence).

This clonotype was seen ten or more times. This CDR3 reads CASSPHLDMNTEAFF. The CDR3, as DNA: TGTGCCAGCAGCCCCCACCTGGACATGAACACTGAAGCTTTCTTT. The chain is built from TRBV7-9 and TRBJ1-1; maybe TRBD1 (5 bases). V was clipped by 5 bases and J by 0 bases, with 13 bases between them. The CDR3 contains 15 residues. Germline lookup yields CDR1 SEHNR and CDR2 FQNEAQ (reference sequence).

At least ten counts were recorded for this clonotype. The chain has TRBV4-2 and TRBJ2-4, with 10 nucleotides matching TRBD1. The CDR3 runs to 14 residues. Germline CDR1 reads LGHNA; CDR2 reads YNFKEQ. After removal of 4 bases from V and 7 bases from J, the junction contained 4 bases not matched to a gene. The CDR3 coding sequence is TGTGCCAGCAGCCTCGGGACAGGGGTTAACATTCAGTACTTC. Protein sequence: CASSLGTGVNIQYF.

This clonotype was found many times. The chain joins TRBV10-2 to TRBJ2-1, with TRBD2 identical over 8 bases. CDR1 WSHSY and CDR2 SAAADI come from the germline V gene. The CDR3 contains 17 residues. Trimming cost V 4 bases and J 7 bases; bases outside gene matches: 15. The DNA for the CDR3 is TGCGCCAGCAGTGGGGTCGGGACTAGGGATCGGGGGAATGAGCAGTTCTTC. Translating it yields CASSGVGTRDRGNEQFF.

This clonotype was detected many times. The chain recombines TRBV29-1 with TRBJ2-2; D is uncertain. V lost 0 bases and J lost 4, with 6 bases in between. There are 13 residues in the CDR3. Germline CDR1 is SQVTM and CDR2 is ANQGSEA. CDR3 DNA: TGCAGCGTTGAAGATGGCGGCACCGGGGAGCTGTTTTTT. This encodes CSVEDGGTGELFF.

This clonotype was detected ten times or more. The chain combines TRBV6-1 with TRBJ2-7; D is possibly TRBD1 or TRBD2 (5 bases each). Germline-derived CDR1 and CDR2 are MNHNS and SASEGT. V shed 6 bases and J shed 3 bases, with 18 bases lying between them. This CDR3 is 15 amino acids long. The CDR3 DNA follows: TGTGCCAGCAGAAATACACGGGACCTTAGCTACGAGCAGTACTTC. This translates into CASRNTRDLSYEQYF.

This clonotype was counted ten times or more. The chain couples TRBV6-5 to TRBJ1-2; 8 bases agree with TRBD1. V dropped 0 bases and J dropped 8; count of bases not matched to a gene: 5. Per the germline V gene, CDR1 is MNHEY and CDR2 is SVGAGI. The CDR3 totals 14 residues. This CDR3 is CASSYSTRGLGYTF. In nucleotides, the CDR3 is TGTGCCAGCAGTTACTCGACCAGGGGGCTCGGCTACACCTTC.

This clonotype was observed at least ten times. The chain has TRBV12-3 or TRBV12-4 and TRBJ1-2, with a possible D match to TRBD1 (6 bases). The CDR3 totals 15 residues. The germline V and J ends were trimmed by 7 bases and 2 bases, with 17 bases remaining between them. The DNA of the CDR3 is TGTGCCAGCACCCTTGGCAGGGGCGCGAACTATGGCTACACCTTC. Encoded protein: CASTLGRGANYGYTF.

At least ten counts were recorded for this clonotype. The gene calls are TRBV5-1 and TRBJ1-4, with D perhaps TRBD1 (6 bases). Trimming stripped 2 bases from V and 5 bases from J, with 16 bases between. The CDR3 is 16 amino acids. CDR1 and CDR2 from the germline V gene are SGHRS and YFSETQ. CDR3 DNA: TGCGCCAGCAGCTTAACAGGGACGGCGACCAATGAAAAACTGTTTTTT. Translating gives CASSLTGTATNEKLFF.

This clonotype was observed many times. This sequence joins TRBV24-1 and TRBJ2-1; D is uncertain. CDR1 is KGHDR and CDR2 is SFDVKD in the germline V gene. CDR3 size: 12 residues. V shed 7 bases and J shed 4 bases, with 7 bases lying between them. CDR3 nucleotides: TGTGCCACCAGGGGGAATTACAATGAGCAGTTCTTC. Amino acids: CATRGNYNEQFF.

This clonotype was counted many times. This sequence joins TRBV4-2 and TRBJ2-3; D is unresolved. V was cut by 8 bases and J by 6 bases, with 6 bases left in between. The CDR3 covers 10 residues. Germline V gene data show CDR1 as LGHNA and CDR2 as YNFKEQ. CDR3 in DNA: TGTGCCAGCCTGGGGGATACGCAGTATTTT. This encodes CASLGDTQYF.

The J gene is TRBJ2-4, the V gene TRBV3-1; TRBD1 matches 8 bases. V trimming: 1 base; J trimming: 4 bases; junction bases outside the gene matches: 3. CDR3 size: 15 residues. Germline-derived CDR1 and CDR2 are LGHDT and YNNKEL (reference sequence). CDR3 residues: CASSQAGTGKNIQYF. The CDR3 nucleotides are TGTGCCAGCAGCCAAGCCGGGACAGGAAAAAACATTCAGTACTTC.

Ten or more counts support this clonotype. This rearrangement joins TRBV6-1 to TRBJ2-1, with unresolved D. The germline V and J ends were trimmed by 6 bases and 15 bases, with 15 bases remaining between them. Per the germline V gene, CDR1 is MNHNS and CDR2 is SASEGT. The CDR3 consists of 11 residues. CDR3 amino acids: CASRDYYDLFF. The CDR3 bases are TGTGCCAGCAGAGATTACTACGATTTGTTCTTC.

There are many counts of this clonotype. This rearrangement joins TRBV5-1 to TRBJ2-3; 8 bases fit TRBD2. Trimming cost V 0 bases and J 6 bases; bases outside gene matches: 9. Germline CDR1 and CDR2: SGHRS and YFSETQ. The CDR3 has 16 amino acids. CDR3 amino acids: CASSLVVAGLMDTQYF. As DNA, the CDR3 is TGCGCCAGCAGCTTGGTGGTAGCGGGACTCATGGATACGCAGTATTTT.